The 31 T cell receptor beta chains presented below share a single source sample, sequenced in a study of T cell therapy after organ transplantation (dated by TCRdb to between 2017 and 2020). The sample's time point label, decoded: 4-8 weeks after completion of therapy. Which antigens these TCRs recognize remains unknown. Receptor libraries were prepared by the immunoSEQ multiplex PCR assay. As stored in TCRdb, this immuneACCESS dataset retains in-frame rearrangements with V and J assigned. A fraction of the clones does not appear; measured against another copy, unresolved V genes explain less than half of the discrepancy, and the remainder lacks a known reason. In all, the sample holds around 5,000 clones, and 68% of those were seen once. Jointly, the top ten make up over 30% of the sample. Here the sequenced sample was CD8+ T cells from blood, taken after autologous CMV-specific T cell therapy. These receptors all come from a human patient who had received a solid organ transplant and had CMV disease. After a transplant, some of the T cells may come from the graft donor.

The V and J genes are TRBV4-1 and TRBJ2-2, with 8 bases fitting TRBD2. The CDR3 loop spans 15 amino acids. The germline gives CDR1 MGHRA, CDR2 YSYEKL. J gave up 3 bases and V 1 base, and 1 base lay outside the gene matches. The CDR3 spells CASSQGGGYTGELFF. For the CDR3, the DNA is TGCGCCAGCAGCCAAGGCGGGGGGTACACCGGGGAGCTGTTTTTT.

The chain links TRBV11-2 to TRBJ2-1; TRBD2 matches at 8 bases. Losses at the gene ends were 1 base for V and 11 bases for J; bases not matched to a gene: 10. The CDR3 length is 15 residues. Per germline, CDR1 SGHAT and CDR2 FQNNGV. CDR3 sequence: CASSLVWREARKQFF. CDR3 sequence (DNA): TGTGCCAGCAGCTTAGTTTGGCGGGAGGCCAGAAAGCAGTTCTTC.

V is TRBV30 and J is TRBJ1-4; D gene ambiguous. The V end lost 1 base, the J end lost 6 bases, and 18 bases lay between the germline ends. Germline assignment: CDR1 GTSNPN and CDR2 SVGIG (reference sequence). The CDR3 consists of 16 residues. CDR3 in amino acids: CAWSASFLGLDEKLFF. In nucleotides, the CDR3 is TGTGCCTGGAGTGCCTCCTTTTTGGGATTGGATGAAAAACTGTTTTTT.

This chain joins TRBV7-5 and TRBJ1-2. TRBV7-5 has pseudogene status. The CDR3 totals 14 residues. The CDR3 bases are TGTGTCAGAAGCTTAGACACTACTAACTATGGCTACACCTTC. Translated, it gives CVRSLDTTNYGYTF.

The rearrangement uses TRBV6-5 and TRBJ2-7; D uncertain. The CDR3 consists of 13 residues. The germline V gene encodes CDR1 MNHEY and CDR2 SVGAGI. V was cut by 6 bases and J by 4 bases, with 13 bases left in between. The CDR3 spells CASRSGPFYEQYF. In DNA, the CDR3 is TGTGCCAGCAGGTCAGGACCCTTTTACGAGCAGTACTTC.

The gene calls are TRBV7-9 and TRBJ2-1, with unresolved D. Germline CDR1 and CDR2: SEHNR and FQNEAQ (reference sequence). The CDR3 runs to 12 residues. Trimming took off 2 bases at V and 8 bases at J, with 7 bases between the two ends. CDR3 sequence (DNA): TGTGCCAGCAGCTTAATATTCCATGAGCAGTTCTTC. Protein: CASSLIFHEQFF.

V usage is TRBV11-3 and J usage is TRBJ1-5; 8 bases align to TRBD1. Looked up from germline, CDR1 is SGHNT and CDR2 is YENEEA. This CDR3 region has 15 residues. The V segment lost 5 bases and the J segment 5 bases; nucleotides outside the gene matches: 8. The CDR3 bases are TGTGCCAGCAGCCCGCCGGACAGGGAGGATCAGCCCCAGCATTTT. It yields the protein CASSPPDREDQPQHF.

Only a few counts were recorded for this clone. The chain uses TRBV12-5 and TRBJ1-1; no clear D. The V gene's germline CDR1 is LGHNT and CDR2 FRNRAP. This CDR3 is 18 amino acids long. Trimming left V 3 bases short and J 1 base short, with 21 bases between. The CDR3 DNA reads as TGTGCTAGTGGTTTCCCCCCGGGCCACAAACTGGGGAACACTGAAGCTTTCTTT. This sequence encodes CASGFPPGHKLGNTEAFF.

This clone was observed a few times. CDR3 bases: TGTGCCAGCAGTGACCCGGCTAGCGACTTCTATACCTACGAGCAGTACTTC. The encoded protein is CASSDPASDFYTYEQYF. This sequence joins TRBV2 and TRBJ2-7, with a possible D match to TRBD2 (6 bases). Trimming pared 3 bases from V and 2 bases from J, leaving 20 bases between. CDR3 length: 17 residues. Germline V gives CDR1 SNHLY, CDR2 FYNNEI.

This chain links TRBV4-2 with TRBJ2-1, with 10 bases lining up with TRBD2. Germline assignment: CDR1 LGHNA and CDR2 YNFKEQ. The V segment lost 0 bases and the J segment 0 bases; nucleotides outside the gene matches: 8. This CDR3 spans 19 amino acids. DNA for the CDR3: TGTGCCAGCAGCCAAGATAGGCCTAGCGGGAGTCGCTCCTACAATGAGCAGTTCTTC. It encodes CASSQDRPSGSRSYNEQFF.

This clone was observed a handful of times. The chain employs TRBV6-6 and TRBJ1-5; the D gene is possibly TRBD1 (5 bases). Germline V gene lookup returns CDR1 MNHNY and CDR2 SVGAGI (reference sequence). This CDR3 is built from 16 residues. The V gene lost 5 bases and the J gene lost 0 bases, with 14 bases spanning the gap. The CDR3 DNA sequence: TGTGCCAGCAGTGCCCGGGACGGACCTAGCAATCAGCCCCAGCATTTT. Protein sequence: CASSARDGPSNQPQHF.

This clone is medium-sized. This rearrangement joins TRBV2 to TRBJ1-4, with D possibly TRBD1 on 6 matching bases. The germline V gene has CDR1 SNHLY and CDR2 FYNNEI. CDR3 length equals 15 residues. V was clipped by 4 bases and J by 5 bases, with 14 bases between them. CDR3 in amino acids: CASSATGTLNEKLFF. Here the CDR3 DNA reads TGTGCCAGCAGTGCAACCGGGACACTGAATGAAAAACTGTTTTTT.

The gene calls are TRBV2 and TRBJ2-5; either TRBD1 or TRBD2 may fit D (7 bases each). Germline values: CDR1 SNHLY, CDR2 FYNNEI. The V and J ends lost 7 bases and 0 bases respectively, with 24 bases between them. The CDR3 covers 18 residues. The CDR3 loop reads CASKGAGGGVPYQETQYF. Here the CDR3 DNA reads TGTGCCAGCAAAGGGGCAGGGGGGGGTGTCCCGTACCAAGAGACCCAGTACTTC. The full variable domain, its missing parts supplied by reference TRBV2 and TRBJ2-5, is EPEVTQTPSHQVTQMGQEVILRCVPISNHLYFYWYRQILGQKVEFLVSFYNNEISEKSEIFDDQFSVERPDGSNFTLKIRSTKLEDSAMYFCASKGAGGGVPYQETQYFGPGTRLLVL.

The chain uses TRBV28 and TRBJ2-7, with D possibly TRBD2 on 5 matching bases. CDR1 is MDHEN and CDR2 is SYDVKM in the germline V gene. V was cut by 3 bases and J by 4 bases, with 13 bases left in between. There are 14 residues in the CDR3. In nucleotides, the CDR3 is TGTGCCAGCAGTTTGTTAGCGCTAACGTACGAGCAGTACTTC. Its translation: CASSLLALTYEQYF.

The chain couples TRBV6-4 to TRBJ1-1; D not certain. Trimming removed 3 bases from V and 9 bases from J, with 14 bases in between. The CDR3 is made up of 13 amino acids. Germline CDR1 and CDR2: MRHNA and SNTAGT. As DNA, the CDR3 is TGTGCCAGCAGTGAAACCCTCACATTCCAAGCTTTCTTT. Its translation is CASSETLTFQAFF.

The gene calls are TRBV28 and TRBJ2-1; D possibly uses TRBD1 or TRBD2 (5 bases each). Trimming cost V 5 bases and J 5 bases, with 19 bases left between them. CDR3 length equals 16 residues. CDR1 is MDHEN and CDR2 is SYDVKM in the germline V gene. The CDR3 sequence is CASSALGTSLHNEQFF. In DNA form, the CDR3 reads TGTGCCAGCAGTGCGCTTGGGACGTCTCTTCACAATGAGCAGTTCTTC.

The rearrangement links TRBV6-6 to TRBJ2-7; D possibly uses TRBD1 or TRBD2 (6 bases each). Germline lookup yields CDR1 MNHNY and CDR2 SVGAGI (reference sequence). The CDR3 loop spans 15 amino acids. The V end lost 2 bases, the J end lost 5 bases, and 16 bases lay between the germline ends. DNA of the CDR3: TGTGCCAGCAGTTACACCGCTGGGGGGCGCGACGAGCAGTACTTC. Translated: CASSYTAGGRDEQYF.

V usage is TRBV5-4 and J usage is TRBJ2-3; D is ambiguous. The ends were cut back, 1 base at V and 2 bases at J, with 5 bases in the middle. The CDR3 has 13 amino acids. The germline V gene encodes CDR1 SGHNT and CDR2 YYREEE (reference sequence). This CDR3 is CASSLPPTDTQYF. In DNA form, the CDR3 reads TGTGCCAGCAGCTTGCCACCCACAGATACGCAGTATTTT.

This clone was counted a single time. J is TRBJ1-4 and V is TRBV27; D is unresolved. The V gene lost 3 bases and the J gene lost 2 bases, with 7 bases spanning the gap. The V gene's germline CDR1 is MNHEY and CDR2 SMNVEV (reference sequence). This CDR3 is built from 14 residues. The CDR3 spells CASSFRFTNEKLFF. The CDR3 DNA follows: TGTGCCAGCAGTTTCCGGTTCACTAATGAAAAACTGTTTTTT.

This clone is labeled medium-sized (0.01 to 0.1%). The gene calls are TRBV6-5 and TRBJ2-3; D gene unclear. This CDR3 has 13 amino acids. The germline V gene has CDR1 MNHEY and CDR2 SVGAGI. The ends were cut back, 0 bases at V and 7 bases at J, with 8 bases in the middle. The CDR3 region is CASSYSNANTQYF. The CDR3 DNA is TGTGCCAGCAGTTACTCGAACGCCAATACGCAGTATTTT.

The J gene is TRBJ2-1, the V gene TRBV19; D call uncertain. CDR1 LNHDA and CDR2 SQIVND come from the germline V gene (reference sequence). The CDR3 is 12 residues long. V was cut by 1 base and J by 9 bases, with 7 bases left in between. The CDR3 here is CASSIGVREQFF. The CDR3 coding sequence is TGTGCCAGTAGTATAGGGGTGCGTGAGCAGTTCTTC. The full variable domain, completed using reference TRBV19 and TRBJ2-1, is DGGITQSPKYLFRKEGQNVTLSCEQNLNHDAMYWYRQDPGQGLRLIYYSQIVNDFQKGDIAEGYSVSREKKESFPLTVTSAQKNPTAFYLCASSIGVREQFFGPGTRLTVL.

The chain has TRBV7-9 and TRBJ2-2; D is unclear. V was cut by 4 bases and J by 7 bases, with 4 bases left in between. Germline values: CDR1 SEHNR, CDR2 FQNEAQ (reference sequence). The CDR3 length is 11 residues. As DNA, the CDR3 is TGTGCCAGCAGCTCAGGCGGGGAGCTGTTTTTT. Its protein product is CASSSGGELFF.

By share of the sample, this clone is medium-sized. At the DNA level, this CDR3 is encoded by other sequences in the same sample as well. This chain connects TRBV28 to TRBJ1-5, with unresolved D. The CDR3 is 14 amino acids. Germline V gene sequence: CDR1 MDHEN, CDR2 SYDVKM. Trimming stripped 3 bases from V and 3 bases from J, with 9 bases between. CDR3 amino acids: CASSFDRDNQPQHF. Written as DNA, the CDR3 is TGTGCCAGCAGTTTTGATAGGGACAATCAGCCCCAGCATTTT.

The gene calls are TRBV27 and TRBJ2-5; D may correspond to TRBD1 or TRBD2 (5 bases each). The CDR3 covers 14 residues. In germline, CDR1 is MNHEY, CDR2 SMNVEV (reference sequence). Deletions cut 8 bases from V and 2 bases from J, with 15 bases between. DNA for the CDR3: TGTGCCAGCGGCCTTTTGGGGGATCAAGAGACCCAGTACTTC. Translation: CASGLLGDQETQYF.

This sequence joins TRBV5-6 and TRBJ1-2, with 7 bases fitting TRBD1. The CDR3 length is 14 residues. J was trimmed by 1 base and V by 1 base; bases with no gene match: 1. The germline V gene encodes CDR1 SGHDT and CDR2 YYEEEE. The CDR3 DNA reads as TGTGCCAGCAGCTTGACAGGGGATAACTATGGCTACACCTTC. Encoded protein: CASSLTGDNYGYTF.

CDR3 in amino acids: CATIGTGYNEQFF. CDR3 coding DNA: TGTGCCACCATCGGGACAGGTTACAATGAGCAGTTCTTC. V usage is TRBV27 and J usage is TRBJ2-1, with 8 bases aligning to TRBD1. Germline CDR1 reads MNHEY; CDR2 reads SMNVEV (reference sequence). The CDR3 covers 13 residues. V trimming: 10 bases; J trimming: 4 bases; junction bases outside the gene matches: 6.

This clone was detected a few times. The V gene is TRBV6-5, the J gene TRBJ1-2, with a weak D call TRBD1 (6 bases). Germline assignment: CDR1 MNHEY and CDR2 SVGAGI. The CDR3 covers 12 residues. Trimming cost V 5 bases and J 12 bases, with 16 bases left between them. This CDR3 reads CASSDWGLDDTF. CDR3 sequence (DNA): TGTGCCAGCAGTGATTGGGGGCTGGACGACACCTTC.

V gene TRBV27 combines with J gene TRBJ1-2; no reliable D call. This CDR3 has 16 residues. Per germline, CDR1 MNHEY and CDR2 SMNVEV (reference sequence). The V end lost 2 bases, the J end lost 0 bases, and 13 bases lay between the germline ends. CDR3 sequence reads: CASSLRLIRANYGYTF. The CDR3 bases are TGTGCCAGCAGTTTAAGGTTGATCCGAGCTAACTATGGCTACACCTTC.

This clone is categorized as medium-sized. The chain uses TRBV28 and TRBJ1-5; a possible D gene is TRBD1 (5 bases). The V and J ends lost 5 bases and 9 bases respectively, with 17 bases between them. The CDR3 extends over 14 amino acids. The germline V gene encodes CDR1 MDHEN and CDR2 SYDVKM. CDR3 sequence: CASSGTARFGPQHF. Written as DNA, the CDR3 is TGTGCCAGCAGTGGGACGGCGCGATTCGGGCCCCAGCATTTT.

This chain uses TRBV6-9 with TRBJ2-5; D is possibly TRBD1 (6 bases). There are 14 residues in the CDR3. Per germline, CDR1 MNHGY and CDR2 SVAAGI. Trimming cost V 5 bases and J 5 bases, with 15 bases left between them. The CDR3 DNA reads as TGTGCCAGCAGTGAGATCTGGGGGCTCGAGACCCAGTACTTC. Translated: CASSEIWGLETQYF.

This clone was observed a single time. The chain combines TRBV28 with TRBJ1-1, with 8 nucleotides matching TRBD1. Germline V gives CDR1 MDHEN, CDR2 SYDVKM. Trimming cost V 1 base and J 3 bases; bases outside gene matches: 10. This CDR3 spans 17 amino acids. CDR3 coding DNA: TGTGCCAGCAGTTTATTGAGGACAGGGTATCAGGACACTGAAGCTTTCTTT. It yields the protein CASSLLRTGYQDTEAFF.